Here is one T cell receptor beta chain with its context. Its antigen remains unidentified. Via MiXCR, TCRdb re-called the 5' RACE reads, giving one row per CDR3 protein. This table holds 70,000 or so distinct CDR3 sequences, about an eighth found once. The CDR3 loop spans 14 amino acids. Germline V gene data show CDR1 as SGHTA and CDR2 as FQGNSA. Trimming cost V 8 bases and J 0 bases; bases outside gene matches: 3. This sample is drawn from a study of early T cells in non-severe SARS-CoV-2 infection. Study overall: Sequencing was performed on bulk RNA from unsorted whole blood, leaving chains unpaired.

Study observations and caveats: Reliance on VDJdb matching favored anti-spike CD8 responses; private and CD4 specificities were missed.

This sequence joins TRBV7-2 and TRBJ2-2; TRBD1 aligns across 7 bases. Source material: whole blood. This TCR was recovered from an adult who was a healthcare worker with PCR-confirmed SARS-CoV-2 infection or an uninfected control (not recorded which). DNA for the CDR3: TGTGCCAGCGAGGGACAGACGAACACCGGGGAGCTGTTTTTT. Translating it yields CASEGQTNTGELFF.